This T cell receptor beta chain appears in the sequencing data of a study of cytomegalovirus exposure and HLA in healthy donors. PCR used 60 Vbeta primers and 13 Jbeta primers. Sequencing was performed with immunoSEQ multiplex PCR; in TCRdb, only in-frame clones are kept and a portion is missing. The sample lists approximately 120,000 clones; 65% to 75% were seen once. The specimen was PBMCs. The sequence was obtained from a woman between 45 and 65 years old in good health and CMV-seropositive.

DNA of the CDR3: TGTGCCAGCAGCTTAGGCGGACAGGGTGACTATGGCTACACCTTC. Its protein product is CASSLGGQGDYGYTF. J is TRBJ1-2 and V is TRBV7-9; TRBD1 agrees at 8 bases. Germline lookup yields CDR1 SEHNR and CDR2 FQNEAQ (reference sequence). This CDR3 contains 15 residues. V gave up 1 base and J gave up 3 bases; unmatched junction bases: 4.